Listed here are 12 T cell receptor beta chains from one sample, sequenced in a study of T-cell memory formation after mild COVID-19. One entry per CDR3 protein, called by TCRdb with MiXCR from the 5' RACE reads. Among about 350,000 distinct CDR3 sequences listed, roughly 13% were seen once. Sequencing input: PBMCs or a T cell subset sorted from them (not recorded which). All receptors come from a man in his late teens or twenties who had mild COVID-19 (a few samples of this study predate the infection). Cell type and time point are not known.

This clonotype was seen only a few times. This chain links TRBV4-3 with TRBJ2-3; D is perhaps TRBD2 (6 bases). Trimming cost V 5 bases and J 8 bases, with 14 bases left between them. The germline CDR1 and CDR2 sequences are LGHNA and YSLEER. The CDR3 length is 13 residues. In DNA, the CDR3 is TGCGCCAGCAGCTCCCAGGCGGAGGGTACGCAGTATTTT. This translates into CASSSQAEGTQYF.

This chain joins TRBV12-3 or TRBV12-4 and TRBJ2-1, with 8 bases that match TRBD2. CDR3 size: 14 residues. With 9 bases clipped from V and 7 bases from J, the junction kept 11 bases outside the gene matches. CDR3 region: CASRPPGGRNEQFF. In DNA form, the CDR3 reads TGTGCCAGTAGACCCCCCGGCGGGAGGAATGAGCAGTTCTTC.

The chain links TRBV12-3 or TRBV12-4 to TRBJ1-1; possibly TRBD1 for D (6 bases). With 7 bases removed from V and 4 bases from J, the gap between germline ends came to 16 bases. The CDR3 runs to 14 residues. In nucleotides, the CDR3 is TGTGCCAGCACCTTCGGGGGGCACAGCACTGAAGCTTTCTTT. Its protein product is CASTFGGHSTEAFF.

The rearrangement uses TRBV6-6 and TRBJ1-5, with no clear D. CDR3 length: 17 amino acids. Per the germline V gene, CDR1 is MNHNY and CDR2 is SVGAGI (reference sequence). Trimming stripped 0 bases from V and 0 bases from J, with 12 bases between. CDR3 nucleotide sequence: TGTGCCAGCAGTTACTCGACTAGCGGGGATAGCAATCAGCCCCAGCATTTT. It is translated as CASSYSTSGDSNQPQHF.

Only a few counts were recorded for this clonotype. CDR3 amino acids: CASSLAGAGKEQFF. The DNA for the CDR3 is TGTGCCAGCAGCTTAGCGGGGGCAGGGAAAGAGCAGTTCTTC. The genes are TRBV7-8 and TRBJ2-1; a weak D match, TRBD1 (6 bases). Germline-derived CDR1 and CDR2 are SGHVS and FQNEAQ. The ends were cut back, 0 bases at V and 10 bases at J, with 13 bases in the middle. This CDR3 has 14 amino acids. Filled out from reference TRBV7-8 and TRBJ2-1, the complete variable domain reads GAGVSQSPRYKVAKRGQDVALRCDPISGHVSLFWYQQALGQGPEFLTYFQNEAQLDKSGLPSDRFFAERPEGSVSTLKIQRTQQEDSAVYLCASSLAGAGKEQFFGPGTRLTVL.

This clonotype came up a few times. The CDR3 region has the DNA TGTGCCAGCAGCCCACAGTTCGGGAGCACAGATACGCAGTATTTT. Translation gives CASSPQFGSTDTQYF. The chain employs TRBV7-2 and TRBJ2-3; D not certain. Per the germline V gene, CDR1 is SGHTA and CDR2 is FQGNSA. V was cut by 5 bases and J by 0 bases, with 12 bases left in between. This CDR3 is 15 amino acids long.

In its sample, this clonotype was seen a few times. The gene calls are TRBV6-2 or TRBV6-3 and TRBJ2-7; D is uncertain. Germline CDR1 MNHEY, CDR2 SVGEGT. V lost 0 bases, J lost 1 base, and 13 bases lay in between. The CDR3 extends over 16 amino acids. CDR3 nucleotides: TGTGCCAGCAGTTACTCGAGTGGATGGGTATCCTACGAGCAGTACGTC. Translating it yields CASSYSSGWVSYEQYV.

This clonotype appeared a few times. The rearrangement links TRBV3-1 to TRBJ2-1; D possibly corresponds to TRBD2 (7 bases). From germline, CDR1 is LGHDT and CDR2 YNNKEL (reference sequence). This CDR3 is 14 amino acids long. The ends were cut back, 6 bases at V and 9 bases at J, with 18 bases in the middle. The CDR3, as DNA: TGTGCCAGCAGGCCGGGGGGCCTCCTAGGTGAGCAGTTCTTC. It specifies CASRPGGLLGEQFF.

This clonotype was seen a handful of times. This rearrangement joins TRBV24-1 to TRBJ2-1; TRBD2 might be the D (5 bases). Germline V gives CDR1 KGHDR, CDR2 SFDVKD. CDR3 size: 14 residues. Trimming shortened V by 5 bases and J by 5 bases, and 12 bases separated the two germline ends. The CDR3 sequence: CATSGRRGDNEQFF. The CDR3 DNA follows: TGTGCCACCAGTGGACGACGGGGAGACAATGAGCAGTTCTTC.

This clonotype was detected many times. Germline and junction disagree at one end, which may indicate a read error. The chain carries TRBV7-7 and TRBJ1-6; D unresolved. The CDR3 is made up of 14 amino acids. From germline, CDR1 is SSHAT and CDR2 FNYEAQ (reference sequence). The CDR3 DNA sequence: TGTGCTAGCAGCCCCCGGCCCTGGGATTCACCCCTCCACTTT. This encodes CASSPRPWDSPLHF. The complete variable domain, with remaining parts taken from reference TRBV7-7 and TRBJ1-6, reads GAGVSQSPRYKVTKRGQDVTLRCDPISSHATLYWYQQALGQGPEFLTYFNYEAQPDKSGLPSDRFSAERPEGSISTLTIQRTEQRDSAMYRCASSPRPWDSPLHFGNGTRLTVT.

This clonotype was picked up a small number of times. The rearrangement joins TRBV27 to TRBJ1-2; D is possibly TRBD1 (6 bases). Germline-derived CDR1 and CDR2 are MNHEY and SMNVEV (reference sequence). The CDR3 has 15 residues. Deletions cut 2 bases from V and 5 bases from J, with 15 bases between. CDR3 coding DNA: TGTGCCAGCAGTTTAGGGCGGGGGCATCGGTATGGCTACACCTTC. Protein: CASSLGRGHRYGYTF.

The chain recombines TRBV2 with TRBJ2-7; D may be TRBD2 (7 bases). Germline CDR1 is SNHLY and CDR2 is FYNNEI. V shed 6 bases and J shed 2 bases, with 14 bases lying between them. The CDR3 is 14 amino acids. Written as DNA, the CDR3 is TGTGCCAGCAGGGGGACGGGGGGCGCCTACGAGCAGTACTTC. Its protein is CASRGTGGAYEQYF.